This TCR beta chain was observed in a study of blood T cell repertoires in COVID-19. Study-level information: From T cells, B-cell-depleted T cells, or PBMCs came the material, which was cDNA or gDNA.

Sequencing used immunoSEQ multiplex PCR; TCRdb keeps in-frame clones, though not all of them. This table has 200,000 to 250,000 clones, less than 85% appearing once. V dropped 1 base and J dropped 0; count of bases not matched to a gene: 4. This CDR3 is 18 amino acids long. Germline CDR1 is LGHNA and CDR2 is YNFKEQ. This clone was seen only once. The sequenced sample consisted of peripheral blood. The sequence was obtained from a woman aged 80 or older with active or convalescent COVID-19. V and J are TRBV4-2 and TRBJ2-2; TRBD2 agrees at 11 bases. Here the CDR3 DNA reads TGTGCCAGCAGCCAAGGACTAGCGGGATCCGCGAACACCGGGGAGCTGTTTTTT. It is translated as CASSQGLAGSANTGELFF.